These 5 T cell receptor beta chains were all obtained from the same sample, sequenced in a study of blood T cell repertoires in COVID-19 (dated by TCRdb to 2018 to 2020). Library preparation used the immunoSEQ multiplex PCR assay. TCRdb carries this immuneACCESS record with in-frame sequences only. Its versions omit some clonotypes, under half of them owing to an unresolved V gene in the studies checked, with the rest unexplained. The sample table holds about 100,000 clones, of which 86% were seen once. Jointly, the top ten make up approximately 1.7% of the sample. Sequenced input: peripheral blood. All receptors derive from an elderly man with acute or convalescent COVID-19.

J is TRBJ2-7 and V is TRBV6-5; no firm D call. CDR3 size: 12 residues. The V end lost 5 bases, the J end lost 5 bases, and 10 bases lay between the germline ends. Germline V gene lookup returns CDR1 MNHEY and CDR2 SVGAGI. The chain's CDR3 is CASSLSRNEQYF. CDR3 DNA: TGTGCCAGCAGTCTCTCGCGGAACGAGCAGTACTTC.

This rearrangement joins TRBV7-2 to TRBJ2-3; D unclear. Trimming shortened V by 1 base and J by 4 bases, and 9 bases separated the two germline ends. Germline V gene data show CDR1 as SGHTA and CDR2 as FQGNSA. This CDR3 contains 14 residues. The CDR3 protein is CASSLGGTADTQYF. DNA of the CDR3: TGTGCCAGCAGCTTAGGAGGCACCGCAGATACGCAGTATTTT. Based on the CDR3 plus reference TRBV7-2 and TRBJ2-3, the full variable domain is GAGVSQSPSNKVTEKGKDVELRCDPISGHTALYWYRQSLGQGLEFLIYFQGNSAPDKSGLPSDRFSAERTGGSVSTLTIQRTQQEDSAVYLCASSLGGTADTQYFGPGTRLTVL.

V is TRBV5-1 and J is TRBJ1-2; 8 nucleotides agree with TRBD1. Germline V gives CDR1 SGHRS, CDR2 YFSETQ. There are 13 residues in the CDR3. V lost 4 bases to trimming and J lost 4 bases; unmatched junction nucleotides: 3. The CDR3 reads CASSRTGIYGYTF. The CDR3 bases are TGCGCCAGCAGCCGGACAGGGATCTATGGCTACACCTTC.

The gene calls are TRBV5-1 and TRBJ1-6; 11 bases are shared with TRBD1. Trimming took 4 bases from V and 7 from J; bases not matched to a gene: 10. This CDR3 is 17 amino acids long. Germline V gene sequence: CDR1 SGHRS, CDR2 YFSETQ. The CDR3 here is CASSPTRTGGLNSPLHF. The CDR3 DNA sequence: TGCGCCAGCAGCCCAACTCGGACAGGGGGCTTAAATTCACCCCTCCACTTT.

The chain carries TRBV7-2 and TRBJ1-1, with D possibly TRBD1 on 6 matching bases. Trimming took off 1 base at V and 5 bases at J, with 14 bases between the two ends. The CDR3 sequence is 15 residues long. Germline CDR1 and CDR2: SGHTA and FQGNSA. The CDR3 sequence is CASSLGQAGGTEAFF. The CDR3 DNA reads TGTGCCAGCAGCTTAGGACAGGCCGGCGGGACTGAAGCTTTCTTT.